Listed here is a single T cell receptor (beta chain). An end of the junction does not agree with germline; a read error may underlie this. PCR employed 60 Vbeta and 13 Jbeta primers. Some clones are missing from TCRdb's copy, which holds only in-frame ones; the method was immunoSEQ multiplex PCR. Altogether a few hundred thousand clones are present, approximately 80% being singletons, with the ten largest covering 2.9%. The data are from a study of cytomegalovirus exposure and HLA in healthy donors. Germline CDR1 SQVTM, CDR2 ANQGSEA. The CDR3 totals 14 residues. The sequence came from a young man in good health and CMV-seronegative. Material for sequencing was PBMCs. The rearrangement uses TRBV29-1 and TRBJ2-6; D might be TRBD1 (6 bases). The CDR3 DNA is TGCAGCGTCCGACAGGACTCTGGGGCCAGCGTCCTGACTTTC. Translated, it gives CSVRQDSGASVLTF.